The present TCR beta chain was sequenced within a study of T cell responses to AZD1222 COVID-19 vaccine. Second-dose schedules of about 4 or about 12 weeks were combined. The sample holds a few counts of this clone. The antigen is not known. The CDR3 length is 16 residues. Using immunoSEQ multiplex PCR, the repertoire was profiled, and TCRdb retains in-frame clones only, with some absent. The sample contains around 190,000 clones, 70% to 90% of which appear only once. Findings of the study overall: Sampling that yielded the repertoires occurred only after the peak T cell response. A mostly white British donor set with more females was recruited, and clonal diversity was possibly underestimated. Among vaccine-associated CD4 TCRs, coverage spanned spike, with dominance at 160-218 and 743-854.

Sequenced here: peripheral blood, sampled 28 days after the second AZD1222 dose. The chain uses TRBV21-1 and TRBJ2-1; the D segment call TRBD2 is taken from the table without a DNA check. TRBV21-1 is labeled a pseudogene. This clonotype was obtained from an adult who received the AZD1222 COVID-19 vaccine. CDR3 region: CASSKAREVGENEQFF. The CDR3 DNA is TGTGCCAGCAGCAAAGCGCGGGAGGTCGGTGAGAATGAGCAGTTCTTC.